A selection of T cell receptor beta chains follows, all from one sample in a study of T cell responses to AZD1222 COVID-19 vaccine. The assay was immunoSEQ multiplex PCR, and TCRdb's table has in-frame clones only and misses some. The sample records under 200,000 clones, about nine tenths being singletons. Sample: peripheral blood, taken on day 0 of AZD1222 vaccination. These receptor sequences come from an adult in good health. CDR3s include the opening cysteine and the closing phenylalanine or tryptophan. Each record gives: J gene, V gene, CDR3 protein.

j_call: TRBJ2-1; v_call: TRBV27; cdr3_aa: CASSLGTDYNEQFF
j_call: TRBJ2-3; v_call: TRBV6-6; cdr3_aa: CASTDSSSTDTQYF
j_call: TRBJ2-5; v_call: TRBV6-5; cdr3_aa: CASRRRGETQYF
j_call: TRBJ1-1; v_call: TRBV2; cdr3_aa: CASSRTAEAFF
j_call: TRBJ2-2; v_call: TRBV6-4; cdr3_aa: CASSERGSNTGELFF
j_call: TRBJ2-7; v_call: TRBV29-1; cdr3_aa: CSVEGQGAYEQYF
j_call: TRBJ2-1; v_call: TRBV6-5; cdr3_aa: CASSYSGSNEQFF
j_call: TRBJ1-6; v_call: TRBV7-2; cdr3_aa: CASSFGQTYNSPLHF
j_call: TRBJ2-6; v_call: TRBV4-1; cdr3_aa: CASSQDLGSHPGANVLTF
j_call: TRBJ2-1; v_call: TRBV9; cdr3_aa: CASSVTGTGPPNEQFF
j_call: TRBJ1-1; v_call: TRBV19; cdr3_aa: CASSPWGDTEAFF
j_call: TRBJ2-1; v_call: TRBV5-1; cdr3_aa: CASSLVAGTKNEQFF
j_call: TRBJ1-3; v_call: TRBV18; cdr3_aa: CASSPNTFSGNTIYF
j_call: TRBJ1-1; v_call: TRBV6-5; cdr3_aa: CASSYHKMNTEAFF
j_call: TRBJ2-3; v_call: TRBV5-1; cdr3_aa: CASSLGTSGTDTQYF
j_call: TRBJ1-5; v_call: TRBV6-5; cdr3_aa: CASRGQGQPQHF
j_call: TRBJ2-7; v_call: TRBV29-1; cdr3_aa: CSVLKEGTLYEQYF
j_call: TRBJ1-2; v_call: TRBV4-2; cdr3_aa: CASSQALRDSDGGYTF
j_call: TRBJ2-1; v_call: TRBV5-1; cdr3_aa: CASSLARGSEQFF
j_call: TRBJ1-4; v_call: TRBV2; cdr3_aa: CASSERGSDEKLFF
j_call: TRBJ2-1; v_call: TRBV7-8; cdr3_aa: CASSQTTIAGNANEQFF
j_call: TRBJ1-2; v_call: TRBV19; cdr3_aa: CATTEPGGDYGYTF
j_call: TRBJ1-1; v_call: TRBV3-1/TRBV3-2; cdr3_aa: CASSPFGQINTEAFF
j_call: TRBJ1-1; v_call: TRBV29-1; cdr3_aa: CSVRPTGRRDTEAFF
j_call: TRBJ1-1; v_call: TRBV10-3; cdr3_aa: CAISGDRGRVNTEAFF
j_call: TRBJ2-3; v_call: TRBV4-1; cdr3_aa: CASSQVGGVSTDTQYF
j_call: TRBJ2-7; v_call: TRBV11-2; cdr3_aa: CASSLGYRDEQYF
j_call: TRBJ2-7; v_call: TRBV4-2; cdr3_aa: CASSQRAGYEQYF
j_call: TRBJ2-7; v_call: TRBV13; cdr3_aa: CASSLGTPGTEYF
j_call: TRBJ2-7; v_call: TRBV2; cdr3_aa: CASSGGSGYEQYF